A single sample gave rise to the 2 T cell receptor beta chains below, sequenced in a study of cytomegalovirus exposure and HLA in healthy donors. PCR amplification relied on 60 Vbeta primers (plus 13 Jbeta primers). TCRdb's table, derived via immunoSEQ multiplex PCR, lists solely in-frame clones and lacks some. The sample includes about 65,000 clones, about four fifths of them seen just once. Sequencing was done on a sample of PBMCs. Source of these receptors: a woman in her twenties or thirties in good health and CMV-seronegative.

The V and J genes are TRBV19 and TRBJ2-1; 7 nucleotides align to TRBD1. The germline V gene has CDR1 LNHDA and CDR2 SQIVND (reference sequence). The CDR3 consists of 12 residues. J was trimmed by 12 bases and V by 5 bases; bases with no gene match: 7. The CDR3 is CASSPGTDGQFF. The DNA for the CDR3 is TGTGCCAGTAGTCCTGGGACAGATGGGCAGTTCTTC.

This clone was recorded only once. The chain is built from TRBV2 and TRBJ1-6; TRBD1 aligns across 8 bases. V shed 6 bases and J 10 bases; nucleotides not matched to a gene: 5. CDR1 is SNHLY and CDR2 is FYNNEI in the germline V gene. The CDR3 has 13 residues. The CDR3 DNA follows: TGTGCCAGCAGCTCAGGGGGCGGATCACCCCTCCACTTT. Translating gives CASSSGGGSPLHF.